Each of the 24 T cell receptor beta chains below was sequenced from the same sample in a study of OX40 agonist ivuxolimab in advanced cancers. Generated by immunoSEQ multiplex PCR, the TCRdb table keeps only in-frame clones and is missing some. The sample lists about 99,000 clones, over 75% occurring once. Source: CD4+ or CD8+ T cells sorted from blood, taken in a trial of the OX40 agonist ivuxolimab. These receptor sequences come from an adult with an advanced solid tumor such as melanoma, head and neck, liver or kidney cancer.

The chain uses TRBV11-2 and TRBJ2-1; no reliable D call. The germline V gene has CDR1 SGHAT and CDR2 FQNNGV. Trimming stripped 10 bases from V and 7 bases from J, with 11 bases between. The CDR3 totals 11 residues. The CDR3, as DNA: TGTGCCACCTTAGTTGGAAATGAGCAGTTCTTC. Translation: CATLVGNEQFF.

To note about this clone: Compared with germline, one end of the junction differs, possibly owing to a read error. This CDR3 is also generated by other DNA sequences in the sample. V usage is TRBV28 and J usage is TRBJ2-5; D remains unclear. Germline CDR1 is MDHEN and CDR2 is SYDVKM. The CDR3 consists of 14 residues. The DNA for the CDR3 is TGTGCCAGTAGTTCCGACTGGTACCAAGAGACCCAGTACTTC. Translated: CASSSDWYQETQYF.

The rearrangement links TRBV7-9 to TRBJ2-4; possible D gene TRBD2, 5 bases. CDR3 length equals 17 residues. Trimming removed 5 bases at V and 0 bases at J, with 17 bases between. Germline CDR1 SEHNR, CDR2 FQNEAQ (reference sequence). CDR3 sequence: CASSKLPGGLAKNIQYF. Here the CDR3 DNA reads TGTGCCAGCAGCAAGCTCCCGGGCGGACTAGCCAAAAACATTCAGTACTTC.

The chain uses TRBV21-1 and TRBJ1-1. TRBV21-1 corresponds to a pseudogene. CDR3 length equals 16 residues. The CDR3 is CASSTGAQTVNTEAFF. The CDR3 coding sequence is TGTGCCAGCAGCACCGGAGCTCAGACGGTGAACACTGAAGCTTTCTTT.

The V gene is TRBV7-9, the J gene TRBJ1-1; a weak D match, TRBD1 (6 bases). From germline, CDR1 is SEHNR and CDR2 FQNEAQ (reference sequence). The CDR3 runs to 15 residues. The V end lost 5 bases, the J end lost 0 bases, and 13 bases lay between the germline ends. The CDR3 DNA is TGTGCCAGCAGCAGCCAGGGACAAATGAACACTGAAGCTTTCTTT. Its translation: CASSSQGQMNTEAFF.

The V gene is TRBV2, the J gene TRBJ2-7, with 9 bases that match TRBD1. CDR3 size: 15 residues. Per germline, CDR1 SNHLY and CDR2 FYNNEI. The trim removed 6 bases at V and 2 bases at J, leaving 8 bases unmatched. CDR3 in DNA: TGTGCCAGCAGACAAAACAGGGGGCGGACCTACGAGCAGTACTTC. Protein sequence: CASRQNRGRTYEQYF.

The CDR3 reads CASSLDGSSYNSPLHF. CDR3 bases: TGCGCCAGCAGCTTGGATGGGAGCTCCTATAATTCACCCCTCCACTTT. The chain is built from TRBV5-1 and TRBJ1-6; D gene unclear. Trimming left V 0 bases short and J 0 bases short, with 7 bases between. Germline V gene data show CDR1 as SGHRS and CDR2 as YFSETQ. This CDR3 is built from 16 residues.

The rearrangement uses TRBV30 and TRBJ2-7; weak D call: TRBD2 (6 bases). The CDR3 spans 14 residues. Germline V CDR1 and CDR2: GTSNPN, SVGIG (reference sequence). The germline V and J ends were trimmed by 0 bases and 9 bases, with 18 bases remaining between them. Here the CDR3 reads CAWSVNRAGRAQYF. The CDR3 DNA is TGTGCCTGGAGTGTAAATCGGGCGGGAAGGGCGCAGTACTTC.

This rearrangement joins TRBV18 to TRBJ1-1; 8 bases fit TRBD1. From germline, CDR1 is KGHSH and CDR2 LQKENI. The CDR3 runs to 14 residues. J lost 8 bases, V lost 0 bases, and 5 bases had no gene match. The CDR3 sequence is CASSPPSTGVEAFF. The CDR3, as DNA: TGTGCCAGCTCACCACCGTCGACAGGGGTAGAAGCTTTCTTT.

The chain couples TRBV7-2 to TRBJ1-1; 7 bases align to TRBD1. V dropped 3 bases and J dropped 7; count of bases not matched to a gene: 8. Looked up from germline, CDR1 is SGHTA and CDR2 is FQGNSA. The CDR3 spans 14 residues. CDR3 coding DNA: TGTGCCAGCAGCTTCGAGGGGGCAACGAATGAAGCTTTCTTT. Encoded protein: CASSFEGATNEAFF.

The V call is TRBV18, the J call TRBJ2-1; D is uncertain. The CDR3 sequence is 12 residues long. The germline V and J ends were trimmed by 6 bases and 3 bases, with 6 bases remaining between them. Germline V gene sequence: CDR1 KGHSH, CDR2 LQKENI. DNA for the CDR3: TGTGCCAGCTCGCAGAGCTACAATGAGCAGTTCTTC. It translates to CASSQSYNEQFF.

The J gene is TRBJ2-1, the V gene TRBV5-1; D uncertain. CDR3 length: 15 residues. Germline loops: CDR1 SGHRS, CDR2 YFSETQ. The V end was cut by 0 bases, the J end by 0 bases, with 7 bases between. The CDR3 coding sequence is TGCGCCAGCAGCTTGGGGGCTACCTCCTACAATGAGCAGTTCTTC. It yields the protein CASSLGATSYNEQFF.

The chain recombines TRBV5-1 with TRBJ2-5; TRBD2 matches 10 bases. There are 13 residues in the CDR3. With V trimmed by 7 bases and J by 5 bases, 5 bases remained unmatched. The germline CDR1 and CDR2 sequences are SGHRS and YFSETQ. CDR3: CASSLAGWETQYF. DNA for the CDR3: TGCGCCAGCTCACTAGCGGGATGGGAGACCCAGTACTTC.

The chain recombines TRBV5-4 with TRBJ2-7; a possible D gene is TRBD1 (6 bases). This CDR3 spans 13 amino acids. Trimming took 0 bases from V and 6 from J, leaving 10 bases between them. From germline, CDR1 is SGHNT and CDR2 YYREEE (reference sequence). The CDR3 loop reads CASSLGQVGEQYF. DNA for the CDR3: TGTGCCAGCAGCTTGGGACAGGTCGGCGAGCAGTACTTC. Full variable domain (remainder filled in from reference TRBV5-4 and TRBJ2-7): ETGVTQSPTHLIKTRGQQVTLRCSSQSGHNTVSWYQQALGQGPQFIFQYYREEENGRGNFPPRFSGLQFPNYSSELNVNALELDDSALYLCASSLGQVGEQYFGPGTRLTVT.

V usage is TRBV19 and J usage is TRBJ2-5; TRBD2 aligns across 9 bases. CDR3 size: 15 residues. Germline V gene sequence: CDR1 LNHDA, CDR2 SQIVND (reference sequence). V gave up 5 bases and J gave up 5 bases; unmatched junction bases: 9. The CDR3 region is CASSASGATGETQYF. The CDR3 bases are TGTGCCAGTAGTGCTAGCGGGGCAACGGGGGAGACCCAGTACTTC.

The CDR3 DNA is TGTGCCAGCCTTAACCGTTTACAGGGCGGCGGCTACACCTTC. Its protein product is CASLNRLQGGGYTF. V usage is TRBV28 and J usage is TRBJ1-2; maybe TRBD1 (6 bases). Germline CDR1 is MDHEN and CDR2 is SYDVKM. The germline V and J ends were trimmed by 8 bases and 8 bases, with 21 bases remaining between them. This CDR3 is 14 amino acids long.

This chain joins TRBV6-6 and TRBJ2-2; D gene unclear. This CDR3 contains 14 residues. The germline V gene encodes CDR1 MNHNY and CDR2 SVGAGI (reference sequence). Deletions cut 4 bases from V and 6 bases from J, with 12 bases between. The DNA of the CDR3 is TGTGCCAGCAGTTCCCCCACTGAGTCCGGGGAGCTGTTTTTT. Amino acid sequence: CASSSPTESGELFF.

The chain has TRBV7-2 and TRBJ1-3, with 7 bases that match TRBD1. CDR1 is SGHTA and CDR2 is FQGNSA in the germline V gene. J gave up 2 bases and V 6 bases, and 13 bases lay outside the gene matches. This CDR3 has 17 amino acids. For the CDR3, the DNA is TGTGCCAGCAGACGGGACAGCACAATTGGAGCTGGAAACACCATATATTTT. Translated, it gives CASRRDSTIGAGNTIYF.

V is TRBV7-8 and J is TRBJ2-4; 10 nucleotides line up with TRBD2. Germline-derived CDR1 and CDR2 are SGHVS and FQNEAQ. The CDR3 runs to 15 residues. V shed 6 bases, J shed 4 bases, and the junction held 6 bases outside the gene matches. CDR3 in amino acids: CASSRLAGAKNIQYF. CDR3 nucleotide sequence: TGTGCCAGCAGTCGCCTAGCGGGAGCTAAAAACATTCAGTACTTC. Looking up the rest from reference TRBV7-8 and TRBJ2-4 gives the full variable domain: GAGVSQSPRYKVAKRGQDVALRCDPISGHVSLFWYQQALGQGPEFLTYFQNEAQLDKSGLPSDRFFAERPEGSVSTLKIQRTQQEDSAVYLCASSRLAGAKNIQYFGAGTRLSVL.

This chain connects TRBV19 to TRBJ1-5; 7 nucleotides line up with TRBD1. The junction had 9 bases not matched to a gene; V was cut back by 5 bases and J by 2 bases. From germline, CDR1 is LNHDA and CDR2 SQIVND (reference sequence). This CDR3 is built from 16 residues. Here the CDR3 reads CASSARTGLGNQPQHF. CDR3 nucleotide sequence: TGTGCCAGTAGTGCCAGGACAGGTCTTGGCAATCAGCCCCAGCATTTT. The variable domain in full, completed from reference TRBV19 and TRBJ1-5, reads DGGITQSPKYLFRKEGQNVTLSCEQNLNHDAMYWYRQDPGQGLRLIYYSQIVNDFQKGDIAEGYSVSREKKESFPLTVTSAQKNPTAFYLCASSARTGLGNQPQHFGDGTRLSIL.

The CDR3 DNA sequence: TGTGCCAGCAGTCCAACCCACAGGCGGCCCTACGAGCAGTACTTC. Protein: CASSPTHRRPYEQYF. The rearrangement links TRBV27 to TRBJ2-7, with TRBD1 as a possible D gene (5 bases). CDR3 length equals 15 residues. Germline V lookup: CDR1 MNHEY, CDR2 SMNVEV (reference sequence). The V end was cut by 5 bases, the J end by 2 bases, with 16 bases between.

The chain is built from TRBV5-4 and TRBJ2-7; 10 bases agree with TRBD2. The CDR3 runs 15 residues. The germline V gene has CDR1 SGHNT and CDR2 YYREEE (reference sequence). Unmatched junction bases numbered 7, after V lost 3 bases and J lost 4 bases. The CDR3 loop reads CASSSGTSVEYEQYF. DNA for the CDR3: TGTGCCAGCAGCTCCGGGACTAGCGTCGAATACGAGCAGTACTTC.

The rearrangement joins TRBV5-1 to TRBJ2-3; D may be TRBD2 (5 bases). The CDR3 runs to 13 residues. CDR1 is SGHRS and CDR2 is YFSETQ in the germline V gene. The V end lost 3 bases, the J end lost 6 bases, and 11 bases lay between the germline ends. The CDR3 nucleotides are TGCGCCAGCAGCTCCACCGGACTGGATACGCAGTATTTT. As protein: CASSSTGLDTQYF.

This clone occurred once. V is TRBV19 and J is TRBJ1-5; D unclear. Trimming shortened V by 5 bases and J by 3 bases, and 17 bases separated the two germline ends. Looked up from germline, CDR1 is LNHDA and CDR2 is SQIVND (reference sequence). The CDR3 covers 16 residues. The CDR3: CASSQRPPGSNQPQHF. The CDR3 DNA follows: TGTGCCAGTAGTCAACGACCCCCGGGGTCCAATCAGCCCCAGCATTTT.